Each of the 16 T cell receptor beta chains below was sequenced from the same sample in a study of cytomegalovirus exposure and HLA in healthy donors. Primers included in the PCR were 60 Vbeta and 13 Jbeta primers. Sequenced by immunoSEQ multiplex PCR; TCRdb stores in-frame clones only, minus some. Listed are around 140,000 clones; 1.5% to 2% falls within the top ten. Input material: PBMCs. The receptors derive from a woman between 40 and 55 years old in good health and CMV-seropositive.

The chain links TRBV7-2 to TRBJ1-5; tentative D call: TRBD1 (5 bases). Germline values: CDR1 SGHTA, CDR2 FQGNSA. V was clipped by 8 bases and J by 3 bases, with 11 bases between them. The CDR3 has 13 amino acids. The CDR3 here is CASGFRDNQPQHF. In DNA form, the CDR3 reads TGTGCCAGCGGATTCAGGGACAATCAGCCCCAGCATTTT.

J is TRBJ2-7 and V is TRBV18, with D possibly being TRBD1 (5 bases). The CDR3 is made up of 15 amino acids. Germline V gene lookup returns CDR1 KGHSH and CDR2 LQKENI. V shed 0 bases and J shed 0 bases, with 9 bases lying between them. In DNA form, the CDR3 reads TGTGCCAGCTCACCACCGGACAAATTCTCCTACGAGCAGTACTTC. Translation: CASSPPDKFSYEQYF.

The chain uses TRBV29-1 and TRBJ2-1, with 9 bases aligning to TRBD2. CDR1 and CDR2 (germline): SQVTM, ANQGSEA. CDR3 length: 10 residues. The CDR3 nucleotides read TGCAGTAGCGGGAGCTATGAGCAGTTCTTC. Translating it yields CSSGSYEQFF.

CDR3 nucleotides: TGTGCCAGCCGGGGCAGGGGGTCGTACGAGCAGTACTTC. Translated, it gives CASRGRGSYEQYF. V is TRBV7-2 and J is TRBJ2-7; 7 bases match TRBD1. The germline gives CDR1 SGHTA, CDR2 FQGNSA. The CDR3 spans 13 residues. After removal of 8 bases from V and 4 bases from J, the junction contained 8 bases not matched to a gene.

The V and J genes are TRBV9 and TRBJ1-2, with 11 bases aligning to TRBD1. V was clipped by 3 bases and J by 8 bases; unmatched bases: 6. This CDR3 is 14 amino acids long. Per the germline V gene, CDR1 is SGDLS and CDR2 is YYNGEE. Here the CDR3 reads CASSEGDRGEGYTF. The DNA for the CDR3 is TGTGCCAGCAGCGAGGGGGACAGGGGGGAAGGCTACACCTTC. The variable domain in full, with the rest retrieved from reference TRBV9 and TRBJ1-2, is DSGVTQTPKHLITATGQRVTLRCSPRSGDLSVYWYQQSLDQGLQFLIQYYNGEERAKGNILERFSAQQFPDLHSELNLSSLELGDSALYFCASSEGDRGEGYTFGSGTRLTVV.

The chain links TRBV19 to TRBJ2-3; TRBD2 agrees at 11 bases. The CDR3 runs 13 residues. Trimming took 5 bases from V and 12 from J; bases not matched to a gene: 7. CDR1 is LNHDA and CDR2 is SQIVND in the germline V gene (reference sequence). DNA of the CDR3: TGTGCCAGTAGTCCCCCGACTAGCGGGGCACAGTATTTT. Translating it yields CASSPPTSGAQYF.

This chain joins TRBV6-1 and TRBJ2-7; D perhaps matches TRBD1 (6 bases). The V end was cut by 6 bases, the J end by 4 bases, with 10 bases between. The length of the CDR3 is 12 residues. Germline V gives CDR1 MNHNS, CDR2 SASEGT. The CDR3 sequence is CASSKTGYEQYF. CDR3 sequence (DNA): TGTGCCAGCAGCAAAACAGGGTACGAGCAGTACTTC.

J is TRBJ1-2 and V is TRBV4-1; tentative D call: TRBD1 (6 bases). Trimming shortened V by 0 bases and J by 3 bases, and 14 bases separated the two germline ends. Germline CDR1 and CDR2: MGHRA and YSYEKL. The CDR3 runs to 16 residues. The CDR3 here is CASSQDIRDTYYGYTF. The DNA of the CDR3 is TGCGCCAGCAGCCAAGACATCAGGGACACCTACTATGGCTACACCTTC.

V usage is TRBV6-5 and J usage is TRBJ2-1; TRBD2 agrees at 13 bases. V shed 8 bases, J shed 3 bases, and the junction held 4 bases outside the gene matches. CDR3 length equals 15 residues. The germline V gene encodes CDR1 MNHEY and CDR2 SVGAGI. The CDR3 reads CASSGTSGVYNEQFF. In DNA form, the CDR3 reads TGTGCCAGCTCCGGGACTAGCGGGGTCTACAATGAGCAGTTCTTC.

The CDR3 here is CASSQDRGLGIDSPLHF. The CDR3, as DNA: TGTGCCAGCAGCCAGGACAGGGGGCTTGGGATAGATTCACCCCTCCACTTT. The rearrangement links TRBV5-6 to TRBJ1-6; 11 nucleotides match TRBD1. Per the germline V gene, CDR1 is SGHDT and CDR2 is YYEEEE. This CDR3 contains 17 residues. V lost 4 bases, J lost 8 bases, and 11 bases stayed unmatched.

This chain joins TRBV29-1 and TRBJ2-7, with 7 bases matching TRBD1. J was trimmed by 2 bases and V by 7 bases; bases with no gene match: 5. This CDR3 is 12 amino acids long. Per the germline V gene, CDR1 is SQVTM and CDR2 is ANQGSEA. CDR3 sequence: CSATTGTYEQYF. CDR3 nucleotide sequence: TGCAGCGCTACGACAGGGACCTACGAGCAGTACTTC.

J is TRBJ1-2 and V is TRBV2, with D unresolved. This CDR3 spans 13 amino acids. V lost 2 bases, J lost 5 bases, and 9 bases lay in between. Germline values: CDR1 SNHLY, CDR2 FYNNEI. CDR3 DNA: TGTGCCAGCAGTGAATGGCTCTCGTATGGCTACACCTTC. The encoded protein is CASSEWLSYGYTF.

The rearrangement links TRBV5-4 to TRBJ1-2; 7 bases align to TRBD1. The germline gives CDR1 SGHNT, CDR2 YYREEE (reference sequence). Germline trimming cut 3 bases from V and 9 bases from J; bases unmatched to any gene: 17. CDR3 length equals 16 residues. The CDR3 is CASSSPKTGSGISYTF. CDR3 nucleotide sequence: TGTGCCAGCAGCTCGCCTAAGACAGGGTCGGGTATAAGCTACACCTTC.

This chain's CDR3 is CASSSDRPYEQYF. The CDR3 region has the DNA TGTGCCAGCAGCTCGGACAGACCCTACGAGCAGTACTTC. The gene calls are TRBV7-2 and TRBJ2-7, with TRBD1 as a possible D gene (6 bases). This CDR3 comprises 13 residues. Germline lookup yields CDR1 SGHTA and CDR2 FQGNSA. V lost 4 bases, J lost 2 bases, and 9 bases lay in between. The entire variable domain, with the rest obtained from reference TRBV7-2 and TRBJ2-7, is as follows: GAGVSQSPSNKVTEKGKDVELRCDPISGHTALYWYRQSLGQGLEFLIYFQGNSAPDKSGLPSDRFSAERTGGSVSTLTIQRTQQEDSAVYLCASSSDRPYEQYFGPGTRLTVT.

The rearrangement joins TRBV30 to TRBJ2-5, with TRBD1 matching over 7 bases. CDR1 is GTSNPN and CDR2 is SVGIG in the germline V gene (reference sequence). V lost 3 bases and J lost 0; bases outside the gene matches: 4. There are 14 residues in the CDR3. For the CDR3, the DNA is TGTGCCTGGAGGGACAGGTACGACCAAGAGACCCAGTACTTC. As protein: CAWRDRYDQETQYF.

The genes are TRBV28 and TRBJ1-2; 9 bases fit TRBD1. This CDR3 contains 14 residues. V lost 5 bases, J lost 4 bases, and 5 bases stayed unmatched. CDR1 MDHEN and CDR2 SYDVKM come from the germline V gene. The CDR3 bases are TGTGCCAGCAGTCCCGGACAGGGGAGCTATGGCTACACCTTC. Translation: CASSPGQGSYGYTF.